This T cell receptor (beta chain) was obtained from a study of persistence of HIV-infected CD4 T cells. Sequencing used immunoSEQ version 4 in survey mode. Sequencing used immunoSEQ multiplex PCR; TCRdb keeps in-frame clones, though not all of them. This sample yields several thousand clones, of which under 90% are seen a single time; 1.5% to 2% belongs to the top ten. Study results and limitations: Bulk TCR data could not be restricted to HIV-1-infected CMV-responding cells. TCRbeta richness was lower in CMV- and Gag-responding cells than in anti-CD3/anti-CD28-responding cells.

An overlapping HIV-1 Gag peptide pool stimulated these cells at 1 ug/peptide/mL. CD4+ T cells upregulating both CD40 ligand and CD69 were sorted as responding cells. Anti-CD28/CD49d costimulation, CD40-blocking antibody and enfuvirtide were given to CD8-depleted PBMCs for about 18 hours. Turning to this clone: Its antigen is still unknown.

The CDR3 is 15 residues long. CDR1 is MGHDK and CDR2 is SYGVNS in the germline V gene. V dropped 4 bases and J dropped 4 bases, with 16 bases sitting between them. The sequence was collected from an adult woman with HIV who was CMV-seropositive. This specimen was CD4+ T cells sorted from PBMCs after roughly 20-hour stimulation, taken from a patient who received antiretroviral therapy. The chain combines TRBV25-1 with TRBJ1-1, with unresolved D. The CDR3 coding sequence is TGTGCCAGCAGTGCCAACAGAGGGAGCTTCACTGAAGCTTTCTTT. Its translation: CASSANRGSFTEAFF.